This T cell receptor beta chain was obtained from a study of blood T cells in healthy people across ages. Study-wide results and limits: Age showed a roughly linear inverse relationship with TCR beta diversity per million T cells. Long-lived donors had more naive CD4+ cells and higher diversity than aged donors. Any conclusive comparison of naive versus antigen-experienced cells was prevented by using unsorted PBMCs.

Combining a sample-barcoded 5' primer with a J-beta primer mix, a second PCR ran for roughly 7 to 12 cycles. Paired-end reads containing CDR3 totaled no fewer than 2.5 million for each sample. TCRdb fed the 5' RACE reads into MiXCR, producing one record per CDR3 protein. The sample has around 750,000 distinct CDR3 sequences, about 55% seen once. Per germline, CDR1 SGHTA and CDR2 FQGNSA. The CDR3 has 18 amino acids. The V gene lost 6 bases and the J gene lost 12 bases, with 33 bases spanning the gap. Concerning this clonotype: Antigen specificity is unknown.

The rearrangement uses TRBV7-2 and TRBJ2-1; a weak D match, TRBD1 (5 bases). Specimen: blood. The receptor comes from an elderly man in good health. The CDR3 spells CASSSTRTGPLGDSGQFF. In nucleotides, the CDR3 is TGTGCCAGCAGTTCTACCCGTACAGGCCCCCTAGGTGACAGTGGGCAGTTCTTC.